A selection of T cell receptor beta chains follows, all from one sample in a study of OX40 agonist ivuxolimab in advanced cancers. TCRdb's table, derived via immunoSEQ multiplex PCR, lists solely in-frame clones and lacks some. This table holds about 79,000 clones, around 93% found once. The sample consisted of CD4+ or CD8+ T cells sorted from blood, taken in a trial of the OX40 agonist ivuxolimab. These receptors originate from an adult with an advanced solid tumor such as melanoma, head and neck, liver or kidney cancer. CDR3s include the opening cysteine and the closing phenylalanine or tryptophan. Fields, in order: clone size, D gene, J gene, V gene, CDR3 protein, CDR3 DNA. A D gene is named only where the DNA matches it firmly. Expanded clones are given a class, and other clones once, few, many or no size at all.

NA TRBD1 TRBJ2-3 TRBV7-9 CASSSPTGTGMTDTQYF TGTGCCAGCAGCTCTCCGACCGGGACAGGGATGACAGATACGCAGTATTTT
NA NA TRBJ1-1 TRBV11-3 CASSLGLNTEAFF TGTGCCAGCAGCTTAGGCCTGAACACTGAAGCTTTCTTT
NA TRBD1 TRBJ1-2 TRBV13 CASSSDRQGIFYTF TGTGCCAGCAGCTCGGATAGACAGGGTATCTTCTACACCTTC
few NA TRBJ2-1 TRBV6-1 CASSDGQGPNEQFF TGTGCCAGCAGTGATGGGCAGGGCCCGAATGAGCAGTTCTTC
few TRBD1 TRBJ1-2 TRBV5-1 CASSLDGQGYGYTF TGCGCCAGCAGCTTGGACGGACAGGGGTATGGCTACACCTTC
NA NA TRBJ2-7 TRBV25-1 CASSDGKMWAEIPYEQYF TGTGCCAGCAGTGATGGGAAAATGTGGGCGGAGATACCCTACGAGCAGTACTTC
NA NA TRBJ2-7 TRBV4-1 CASSQAGSDEQYF TGCGCCAGCAGCCAAGCAGGGAGCGACGAGCAGTACTTC
NA NA TRBJ2-1 TRBV7-9 CASSSRVGYNEQFF TGTGCCAGCAGCAGCAGGGTAGGCTACAATGAGCAGTTCTTC
NA TRBD1 TRBJ1-2 TRBV9 CASSVAHRPGQGIYGYTF TGTGCCAGCAGCGTAGCACACCGACCGGGACAGGGAATCTATGGCTACACCTTC
NA NA TRBJ2-4 TRBV7-6 CASSLQLAKNIQYF TGTGCCAGCAGCTTGCAGCTAGCCAAAAACATTCAGTACTTC
NA NA TRBJ2-2 TRBV23-1 CASSQSMDLYANTGELFF TGCGCCAGCAGTCAATCGATGGACTTATACGCGAACACCGGGGAGCTGTTTTTT